The 8 T cell receptor beta chains below were found in one sample sequenced in a study of T cell repertoires in cytomegalovirus infection. MiXCR, run by TCRdb on the reads, gives a single entry per CDR3 protein. The data hold 500,000 to 600,000 distinct CDR3 sequences, with approximately 17% observed a single time. The specimen sequenced was CD8+ T cells from PBMCs. The source of these receptors is a human donor in good health (CMV status not recorded). Some clones in this sample may be carry-over from other donors' samples.

The table lists this clonotype with a few counts. This may be a read error, as it is one base from a much larger clone. The CDR3 end shows no conserved phenylalanine or tryptophan, and so a read error is likely. The V gene is TRBV7-9, the J gene TRBJ2-7; TRBD1 matches at 8 bases. Germline V gene data show CDR1 as SEHNR and CDR2 as FQNEAQ (reference sequence). With V trimmed by 3 bases and J by 0 bases, 4 bases remained unmatched. The CDR3 has 15 residues. DNA of the CDR3: TGTGCCAGCAGCTTGAAGGACAGGGCCTCCTACGAGCAGTACTTA. Its protein product is CASSLKDRASYEQYL.

V usage is TRBV28 and J usage is TRBJ1-4; no clear D gene. Trimming took 6 bases from V and 6 from J, leaving 14 bases between them. Germline CDR1 is MDHEN and CDR2 is SYDVKM. The CDR3 sequence is 14 residues long. This CDR3 is CASSLGPRDEKLFF. The CDR3, as DNA: TGTGCCAGCAGCCTCGGCCCTAGGGATGAAAAACTGTTTTTT. Full variable domain (remainder filled in from reference TRBV28 and TRBJ1-4): DVKVTQSSRYLVKRTGEKVFLECVQDMDHENMFWYRQDPGLGLRLIYFSYDVKMKEKGDIPEGYSVSREKKERFSLILESASTNQTSMYLCASSLGPRDEKLFFGSGTQLSVL.

This clonotype turned up a few times. The rearrangement joins TRBV29-1 to TRBJ1-4; D gene unclear. Trimming stripped 5 bases from V and 11 bases from J, with 12 bases between. The CDR3 is 11 amino acids. CDR1 and CDR2 (germline): SQVTM, ANQGSEA. This CDR3 is CSVFTVEKLFF. CDR3 DNA: TGCAGCGTTTTCACAGTGGAGAAACTGTTTTTT.

CDR3 protein: CASSGQLNTGELFF. The CDR3 nucleotides are TGTGCCAGCAGTGGACAGTTGAACACCGGGGAGCTGTTTTTT. The rearrangement links TRBV12-3 or TRBV12-4 to TRBJ2-2; TRBD1 might be the D (6 bases). Trimming removed 5 bases at V and 1 base at J, with 8 bases between. The CDR3 is 14 residues long.

This clonotype has more than one count but fewer than ten. The V gene is TRBV28, the J gene TRBJ2-7; TRBD2 agrees at 8 bases. Trimming at V came to 2 bases and at J to 0 bases, leaving 9 bases not matched to a gene. The CDR3 sequence is 17 residues long. Germline V gene lookup returns CDR1 MDHEN and CDR2 SYDVKM. CDR3 coding DNA: TGTGCCAGCAGTTTACCGCGCCAGCGGGGGAGCTCCTACGAGCAGTACTTC. It codes for CASSLPRQRGSSYEQYF.

This clonotype occurred many times. The chain is built from TRBV7-9 and TRBJ2-5; no firm D call. The germline V gene has CDR1 SEHNR and CDR2 FQNEAQ (reference sequence). This CDR3 comprises 14 residues. Trimming shortened V by 5 bases and J by 2 bases, and 12 bases separated the two germline ends. CDR3 coding DNA: TGTGCCAGCAGCCTTACAGAATTTCAAGAGACCCAGTACTTC. Residues: CASSLTEFQETQYF.

Remarks on this clonotype: The junction departs from the called germline gene at one end, perhaps through a read error. The rearrangement links TRBV7-9 to TRBJ2-3, with TRBD2 matching over 14 bases. Per germline, CDR1 SEHNR and CDR2 FQNEAQ (reference sequence). The CDR3 covers 17 residues. CDR3 protein: CASSETSGGAWTETQYF. In DNA form, the CDR3 reads TGTGCCAGCAGCGAGACTAGCGGGGGGGCATGGACAGAGACGCAGTATTTT. Supplemented by reference TRBV7-9 and TRBJ2-3, the full variable domain reads DTGVSQNPRHKITKRGQNVTFRCDPISEHNRLYWYRQTLGQGPEFLTYFQNEAQLEKSRLLSDRFSAERPKGSFSTLEIQRTEQGDSAMYLCASSETSGGAWTETQYFGPGTRLTVL.

Regarding this clonotype: As the CDR3 is not closed by the conserved phenylalanine or tryptophan, this likely results from a read error. The chain employs TRBV6-1 and TRBJ2-7; 12 bases are shared with TRBD1. The CDR3 is made up of 17 amino acids. CDR1 MNHNS and CDR2 SASEGT come from the germline V gene. CDR3 in amino acids: CASSEPYYRDRGPEQYL. The DNA for the CDR3 is TGTGCAAGCAGTGAACCCTATTACCGGGACAGGGGGCCCGAGCAGTACTTA.